The rows below give T cell receptor beta chains drawn from one sample of a study of vaccination effects on CD4 cells after COVID-19. Sequenced by immunoSEQ multiplex PCR; TCRdb stores in-frame clones only, minus some. Found here are 55,000 to 75,000 clones, approximately 72% of them singletons; the top ten hold approximately 3.8%. No antigen has been assigned to these receptors. The starting material was CD4+ T cells from PBMCs cultured with HCoV-OC43 spike peptides, obtained before COVID-19 vaccination. All receptors come from a human donor who received a COVID-19 vaccine. The CDR3 runs from the conserved cysteine through the conserved F or W. D genes are given only for firm matches. Part of the rows lack a size; the others show once, few, many or a class for expanded clones.

.	TRBD2	TRBV4-2	TRBJ2-2	TGTGCCAGCAGCCAGGCGGGGGGACTAGCGTACACCGGGGAGCTGTTTTTT	CASSQAGGLAYTGELFF
.	TRBD1	TRBV5-1	TRBJ1-1	TGCGCCAGCAGCCCGGGGGACAGGGATCGCACTGAAGCTTTCTTT	CASSPGDRDRTEAFF
.	.	TRBV4-1	TRBJ2-3	TGCGCCAGCAGCCTGCGGACTAATCCAGATACGCAGTATTTT	CASSLRTNPDTQYF
.	TRBD1	TRBV4-3	TRBJ1-2	TGCGCCAGCAGCCAAGATCTGGGACAGGGGGCGGTTGGCTACACCTTC	CASSQDLGQGAVGYTF
few	TRBD1	TRBV19	TRBJ1-5	TGTGCCAGTAGTAGGGGGCAGGGGGGTCAGCCCCAGCATTTT	CASSRGQGGQPQHF
few	.	TRBV29-1	TRBJ1-1	TGCAGCGTTGAAGATAGAAGGAACACTGAAGCTTTCTTT	CSVEDRRNTEAFF
.	.	TRBV18	TRBJ2-5	TGTGCCAGCTCACCACAGGGAATACAAGAGACCCAGTACTTC	CASSPQGIQETQYF
.	TRBD2	TRBV30	TRBJ2-5	TGTGCCTGGAGACTAGCGGGGGGGCCAGAGACCCAGTACTTC	CAWRLAGGPETQYF
few	.	TRBV19	TRBJ2-2	TGTGCCAGTAGTAGGCAGGGCTTCACCGGGGAGCTGTTTTTT	CASSRQGFTGELFF
.	.	TRBV10-2	TRBJ2-3	TGCGCCAGCAGTAGGGATACGCAGTATTTT	CASSRDTQYF
once	TRBD1	TRBV12-5	TRBJ2-4	TGTGCTAGTGGTACGACAGGGGACGGTGTAATAGACAAAAACATTCAGTACTTC	CASGTTGDGVIDKNIQYF
.	TRBD1	TRBV24-1	TRBJ2-1	TGTGCCACCAGTGAACCCGGACAGGGGGCTAACAATGAGCAGTTCTTC	CATSEPGQGANNEQFF
.	.	TRBV6-5	TRBJ1-3	TGTGCCAGCAGAGGATCAGGGGCTGGAAACACCATATATTTT	CASRGSGAGNTIYF
.	TRBD1	TRBV4-2	TRBJ1-4	TGTGCCAGCAGCCAAGGAGGGACAGGGGGAAGCAGAAAACTGTTTTTT	CASSQGGTGGSRKLFF
.	TRBD1	TRBV9	TRBJ2-1	TGTGCCAGCAGCGTCAGGGGGAAGACAGGGGTGAATGAGCAGTTCTTC	CASSVRGKTGVNEQFF
.	TRBD2	TRBV7-8	TRBJ2-5	TGTGCCAGCAGCTCCCAAGCGGGGGGCCGTCCCCAGTACTTC	CASSSQAGGRPQYF
.	.	TRBV3-1/TRBV3-2	TRBJ2-3	TGTGCCAGCAGCCAAGCGGCGGGGTATGGTCCGCAGTATTTT	CASSQAAGYGPQYF
.	TRBD1	TRBV5-1	TRBJ2-2	TGCGCCAGCCAATGGACAGGGGGAAACACGAACACCGGGGAGCTGTTTTTT	CASQWTGGNTNTGELFF
.	.	TRBV2	TRBJ1-1	TGTGCCAGCAGTGGACAGCTGAACACTGAAGCTTTCTTT	CASSGQLNTEAFF
.	.	TRBV6-1	TRBJ1-1	TGTGCCAGCAGTGAGTTGGGTGACACTGAAGCTTTCTTT	CASSELGDTEAFF
.	.	TRBV9	TRBJ2-5	TGTGCCAGCAGCGTAGCCGAAGAGACCCAGTACTTC	CASSVAEETQYF
.	.	TRBV5-8	TRBJ1-2	TGTGCCAGCAGCTTGGGGTTTCGAGCTAACTATGGCTACACCTTC	CASSLGFRANYGYTF
.	.	TRBV29-1	TRBJ1-2	TGCAGCGTCACTACCTTATCGGGCTACACCTTC	CSVTTLSGYTF
few	.	TRBV20-1	TRBJ2-3	TGCAGTGCTGGTGGGGGGGCCATATATACGCAGTATTTT	CSAGGGAIYTQYF
.	TRBD1	TRBV7-8	TRBJ1-2	TGTGCCAGCAGCTTAAACAGGGGGCAGAACTATGGCTACACCTTC	CASSLNRGQNYGYTF
.	.	TRBV19	TRBJ1-1	TGTGCCAGTAGTATAGTATCGACTGACACTGAAGCTTTCTTT	CASSIVSTDTEAFF
few	TRBD1	TRBV2	TRBJ1-2	TGTGCCAGCAGTTATACAGGGGTCTCTGGCTACACCTTC	CASSYTGVSGYTF